This T cell receptor (beta chain) was captured by sequencing in a study of shared clonotypes between healthy human individuals. For the study at large: Contributing individuals were a couple of females and three males aged 18 to 49. The study's findings and limits: Donor clonotype sharing was expected to depend on sequencing depth.

Comments on this clone: Its matching antigen is unknown.

Sequencing used immunoSEQ multiplex PCR; TCRdb keeps in-frame clones, though not all of them. The table includes a few million clones, approximately 93% detected once. Investigators divided CD4+ cells into CD45RA+ naive and CD45RA-negative memory subsets. After removal of 8 bases from V and 0 bases from J, the junction contained 6 bases not matched to a gene. The CDR3 runs 15 residues. The germline CDR1 and CDR2 sequences are MDHEN and SYDVKM. This sequence was found in a man aged 18 to 35 in good health. Some clones in this sample may be carry-over from other donors' samples. This chain connects TRBV28 to TRBJ1-4, with TRBD1 identical over 7 bases. The sample comprised naive CD4+ T cells from PBMCs. Subset in this sample: CD45RA+ positively selected. The CDR3 nucleotides are TGTGCCAGCTCGTACAGGGGTCCAACTAATGAAAAACTGTTTTTT. Translating gives CASSYRGPTNEKLFF.